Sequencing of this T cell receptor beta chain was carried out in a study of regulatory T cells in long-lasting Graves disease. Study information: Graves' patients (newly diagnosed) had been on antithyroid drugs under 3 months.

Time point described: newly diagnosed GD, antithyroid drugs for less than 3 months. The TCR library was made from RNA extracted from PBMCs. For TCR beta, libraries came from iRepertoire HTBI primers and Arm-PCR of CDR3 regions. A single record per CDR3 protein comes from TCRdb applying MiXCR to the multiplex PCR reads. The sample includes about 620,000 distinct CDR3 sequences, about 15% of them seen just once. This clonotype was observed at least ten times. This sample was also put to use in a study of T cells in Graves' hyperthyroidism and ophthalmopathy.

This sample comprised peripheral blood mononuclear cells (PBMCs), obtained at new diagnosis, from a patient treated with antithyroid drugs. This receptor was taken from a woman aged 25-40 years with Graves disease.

The CDR3 bases are TGTGCCAGCAGTTGGGCTACAGGGATGGGTCACACTGAAGCTTTCTTT. Its protein product is CASSWATGMGHTEAFF. J is TRBJ1-1 and V is TRBV12-3 or TRBV12-4; D is perhaps TRBD1 (6 bases). There are 16 residues in the CDR3. V was trimmed by 4 bases and J by 3 bases, leaving 18 bases between them.